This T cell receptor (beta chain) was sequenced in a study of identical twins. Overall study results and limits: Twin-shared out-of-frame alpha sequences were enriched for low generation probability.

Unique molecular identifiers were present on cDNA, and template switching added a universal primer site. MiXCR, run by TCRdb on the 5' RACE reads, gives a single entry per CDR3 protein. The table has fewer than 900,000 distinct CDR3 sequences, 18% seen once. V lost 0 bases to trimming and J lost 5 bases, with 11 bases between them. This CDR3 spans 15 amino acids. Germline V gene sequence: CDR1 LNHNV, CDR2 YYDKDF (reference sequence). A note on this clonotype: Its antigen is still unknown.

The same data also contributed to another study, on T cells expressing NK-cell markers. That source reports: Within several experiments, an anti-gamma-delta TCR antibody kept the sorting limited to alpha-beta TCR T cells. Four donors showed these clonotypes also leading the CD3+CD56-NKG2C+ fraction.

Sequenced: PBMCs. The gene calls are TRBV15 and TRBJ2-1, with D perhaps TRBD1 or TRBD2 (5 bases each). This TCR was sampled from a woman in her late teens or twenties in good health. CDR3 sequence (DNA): TGTGCCACCAGCAGAGATCTTTGGGGGAACAATGAGCAGTTCTTC. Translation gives CATSRDLWGNNEQFF.